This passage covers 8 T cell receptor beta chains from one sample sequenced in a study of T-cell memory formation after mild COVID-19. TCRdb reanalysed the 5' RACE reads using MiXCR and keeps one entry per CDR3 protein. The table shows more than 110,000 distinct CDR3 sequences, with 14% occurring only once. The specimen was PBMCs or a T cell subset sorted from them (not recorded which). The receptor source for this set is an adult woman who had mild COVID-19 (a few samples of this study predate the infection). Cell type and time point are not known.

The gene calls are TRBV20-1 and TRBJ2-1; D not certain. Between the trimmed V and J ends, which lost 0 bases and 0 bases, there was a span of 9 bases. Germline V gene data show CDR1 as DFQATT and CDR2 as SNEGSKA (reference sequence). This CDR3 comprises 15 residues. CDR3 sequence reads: CSARDFESSYNEQFF. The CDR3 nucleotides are TGCAGTGCTAGAGATTTCGAGAGCTCCTACAATGAGCAGTTCTTC.

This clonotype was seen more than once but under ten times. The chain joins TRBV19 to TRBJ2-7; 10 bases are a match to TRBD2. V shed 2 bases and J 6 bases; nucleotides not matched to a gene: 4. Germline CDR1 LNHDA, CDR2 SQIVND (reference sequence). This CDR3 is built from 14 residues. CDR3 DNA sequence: TGTGCCAGTAGTATACAGGGACTAGCGCCCGAGCAGTACTTC. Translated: CASSIQGLAPEQYF.

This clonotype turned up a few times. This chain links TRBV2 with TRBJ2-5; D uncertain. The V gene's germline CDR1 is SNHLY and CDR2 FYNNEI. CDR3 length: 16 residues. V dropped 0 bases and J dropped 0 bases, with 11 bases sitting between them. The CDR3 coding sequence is TGTGCCAGCAGTGAAGCGCGAGAACGGTACCAAGAGACCCAGTACTTC. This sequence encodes CASSEARERYQETQYF.

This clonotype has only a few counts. The CDR3 reads CSAQGGDSYEQYF. The CDR3 DNA follows: TGCAGTGCCCAGGGCGGGGACTCCTACGAGCAGTACTTC. The chain couples TRBV20-1 to TRBJ2-7; D perhaps matches TRBD2 (6 bases). Deletions cut 6 bases from V and 0 bases from J, with 12 bases between. The germline V gene encodes CDR1 DFQATT and CDR2 SNEGSKA (reference sequence). The CDR3 has 13 residues.

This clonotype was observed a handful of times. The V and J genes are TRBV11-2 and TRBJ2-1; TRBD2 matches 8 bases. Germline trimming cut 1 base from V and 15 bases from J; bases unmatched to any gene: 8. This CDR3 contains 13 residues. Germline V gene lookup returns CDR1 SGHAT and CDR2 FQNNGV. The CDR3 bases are TGTGCCAGCAGCTTAGGGGCCGGGACTAGTTCGTTCTTC. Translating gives CASSLGAGTSSFF.

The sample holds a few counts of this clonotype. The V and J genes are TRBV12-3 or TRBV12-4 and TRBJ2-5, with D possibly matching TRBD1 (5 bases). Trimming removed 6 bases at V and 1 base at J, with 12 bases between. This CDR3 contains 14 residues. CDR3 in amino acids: CASSSTGSQETQYF. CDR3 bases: TGTGCCAGCAGCTCTACAGGATCCCAAGAGACCCAGTACTTC.

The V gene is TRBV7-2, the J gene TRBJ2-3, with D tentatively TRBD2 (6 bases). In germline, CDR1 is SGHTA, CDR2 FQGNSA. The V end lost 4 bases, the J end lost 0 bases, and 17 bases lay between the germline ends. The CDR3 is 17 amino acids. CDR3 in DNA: TGTGCCAGCAGCTCATTGGGCGGGGTCCCTAGCACAGATACGCAGTATTTT. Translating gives CASSSLGGVPSTDTQYF.

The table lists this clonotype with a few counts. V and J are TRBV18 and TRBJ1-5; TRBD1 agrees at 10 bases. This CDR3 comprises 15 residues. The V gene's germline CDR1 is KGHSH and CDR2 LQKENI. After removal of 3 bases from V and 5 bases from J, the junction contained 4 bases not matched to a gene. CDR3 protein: CASSPTGGQDQPQHF. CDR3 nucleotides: TGTGCCAGCTCACCGACAGGGGGCCAGGATCAGCCCCAGCATTTT.